The next 25 T cell receptor beta chains were all read from a single sample in a study of spatial heterogeneity in lung cancer. TCRdb analysed the 5' RACE reads with MiXCR anew, one entry per CDR3 protein. The sample shows some 40,000 distinct CDR3 sequences, approximately 3.1% of them seen only once. The time point here: sample taken at primary tumor resection. The specimen comprised normal lung tissue next to the tumor, sampled at surgery. Every receptor here comes from a male donor with early-stage non-small cell lung cancer.

At least ten counts were recorded for this clonotype. The V and J genes are TRBV28 and TRBJ2-1; 7 nucleotides match TRBD1. The CDR3 covers 15 residues. The germline V gene has CDR1 MDHEN and CDR2 SYDVKM. J gave up 8 bases and V 5 bases, and 12 bases lay outside the gene matches. CDR3 DNA: TGTGCCAGCAGTAACGACAGGGTACGTTCGTATGAGCAGTTCTTC. Translating gives CASSNDRVRSYEQFF.

This clonotype was picked up a small number of times. The chain links TRBV20-1 to TRBJ2-7, with D maybe TRBD2 (6 bases). The CDR3 is 15 amino acids. Per germline, CDR1 DFQATT and CDR2 SNEGSKA (reference sequence). Trimming pared 0 bases from V and 2 bases from J, leaving 14 bases between. CDR3 region: CSARDSSGYTYEQYF. The CDR3 DNA follows: TGCAGTGCTAGAGACTCGAGCGGGTACACCTACGAGCAGTACTTC.

This clonotype was recorded many times. V and J are TRBV9 and TRBJ2-2; 10 nucleotides match TRBD2. CDR1 and CDR2 (germline): SGDLS, YYNGEE. CDR3 size: 16 residues. V was clipped by 4 bases and J by 5 bases; unmatched bases: 8. DNA for the CDR3: TGTGCCAGCAGCCCCCGCCTAGCGGGAGAGACCGGGGAGCTGTTTTTT. Its translation: CASSPRLAGETGELFF. The whole variable domain, filled in from reference TRBV9 and TRBJ2-2, reads DSGVTQTPKHLITATGQRVTLRCSPRSGDLSVYWYQQSLDQGLQFLIQYYNGEERAKGNILERFSAQQFPDLHSELNLSSLELGDSALYFCASSPRLAGETGELFFGEGSRLTVL.

This clonotype was picked up many times. The chain uses TRBV28 and TRBJ2-2; 8 bases are a match to TRBD2. Losses at the gene ends were 8 bases for V and 2 bases for J; bases not matched to a gene: 1. This CDR3 comprises 13 residues. CDR1 MDHEN and CDR2 SYDVKM come from the germline V gene. The CDR3 sequence: CASGLANTGELFF. The CDR3 bases are TGTGCCAGCGGACTAGCTAACACCGGGGAGCTGTTTTTT.

This clonotype came up a few times. The J gene is TRBJ1-2, the V gene TRBV12-3 or TRBV12-4; TRBD1 aligns across 7 bases. This CDR3 contains 14 residues. J gave up 8 bases and V 0 bases, and 6 bases lay outside the gene matches. The CDR3 protein is CASSLADRASGYTF. CDR3 DNA: TGTGCCAGCAGTTTAGCCGACAGGGCTAGCGGCTACACCTTC.

This clonotype was seen repeatedly, ten times or more. The chain carries TRBV6-5 and TRBJ2-5; D is possibly TRBD1 (6 bases). The V end was cut by 0 bases, the J end by 5 bases, with 22 bases between. Germline loops: CDR1 MNHEY, CDR2 SVGAGI. The CDR3 spans 18 residues. For the CDR3, the DNA is TGTGCCAGCAGTTACTCAGGCGCCGGTGCAGGGGTTCGGGAGACCCAGTACTTC. It yields the protein CASSYSGAGAGVRETQYF.

This clonotype was counted ten times or more. The gene calls are TRBV5-1 and TRBJ2-7; TRBD2 matches at 9 bases. Unmatched junction bases numbered 5, after V lost 0 bases and J lost 4 bases. CDR1 is SGHRS and CDR2 is YFSETQ in the germline V gene. This CDR3 region has 15 residues. CDR3 sequence: CASSLDVLAGYEQYF. The CDR3, as DNA: TGCGCCAGCAGCTTGGATGTCCTAGCGGGGTACGAGCAGTACTTC.

Concerning this clonotype: With a much larger clone just one base away, this may be a read error. The chain uses TRBV3-1 and TRBJ2-1; D might be TRBD2 (5 bases). The CDR3 loop spans 13 amino acids. Germline-derived CDR1 and CDR2 are LGHDT and YNNKEL (reference sequence). CDR3 loop: CAGSQVAAGEQFF. CDR3 nucleotide sequence: TGTGCCGGCAGCCAAGTCGCGGCGGGTGAGCAGTTCTTC.

At least ten counts were recorded for this clonotype. The chain couples TRBV7-8 to TRBJ2-1; TRBD2 matches at 10 bases. The germline V gene encodes CDR1 SGHVS and CDR2 FQNEAQ. CDR3 length equals 14 residues. J was trimmed by 5 bases and V by 2 bases; bases with no gene match: 0. CDR3 DNA: TGTGCCAGCAGCTTAAGCGGGAGGGACAATGAGCAGTTCTTC. Residues: CASSLSGRDNEQFF.

This clonotype was detected a few times. The V call is TRBV20-1, the J call TRBJ1-5; 7 bases are a match to TRBD1. CDR3 length equals 15 residues. The germline gives CDR1 DFQATT, CDR2 SNEGSKA (reference sequence). The junction had 15 bases not matched to a gene; V was cut back by 6 bases and J by 7 bases. The CDR3, as DNA: TGCAGTGCCGAGGGTCCCAGGGACAGTATACAGCCCCAGCATTTT. The encoded protein is CSAEGPRDSIQPQHF.

This clonotype was observed a few times. The chain employs TRBV28 and TRBJ1-5; TRBD1 might be the D (5 bases). Per germline, CDR1 MDHEN and CDR2 SYDVKM. Trimming took 3 bases from V and 0 from J, leaving 9 bases between them. There are 15 residues in the CDR3. For the CDR3, the DNA is TGTGCCAGCAGTTTGGGACCCTTTAGCAATCAGCCCCAGCATTTT. This translates into CASSLGPFSNQPQHF. Full variable domain (remainder filled in from reference TRBV28 and TRBJ1-5): DVKVTQSSRYLVKRTGEKVFLECVQDMDHENMFWYRQDPGLGLRLIYFSYDVKMKEKGDIPEGYSVSREKKERFSLILESASTNQTSMYLCASSLGPFSNQPQHFGDGTRLSIL.

This clonotype was detected many times. The rearrangement joins TRBV29-1 to TRBJ1-1; 12 bases are a match to TRBD1. With V trimmed by 4 bases and J by 4 bases, 4 bases remained unmatched. The CDR3 extends over 14 amino acids. The germline V gene encodes CDR1 SQVTM and CDR2 ANQGSEA. CDR3 protein: CSVAGQGAGTEAFF. The DNA of the CDR3 is TGCAGCGTTGCGGGACAGGGGGCAGGCACTGAAGCTTTCTTT.

This clonotype was counted a few times. The chain recombines TRBV18 with TRBJ2-1, with D perhaps matching TRBD2 (7 bases). Trimming took 5 bases from V and 5 from J, leaving 16 bases between them. CDR1 is KGHSH, CDR2 LQKENI, per germline. This CDR3 comprises 15 residues. The CDR3 sequence is CASSWAGARNNEQFF. The CDR3 DNA sequence: TGTGCCAGCTCATGGGCGGGGGCAAGGAACAATGAGCAGTTCTTC.

This clonotype was counted many times. The chain recombines TRBV5-6 with TRBJ1-5; D unclear. Germline V gene lookup returns CDR1 SGHDT and CDR2 YYEEEE. This CDR3 has 13 residues. V was cut by 4 bases and J by 4 bases, with 9 bases left in between. CDR3: CASSREGNQPQHF. In DNA, the CDR3 is TGTGCCAGCAGCCGGGAGGGAAATCAGCCCCAGCATTTT.

This clonotype was counted many times. The J gene is TRBJ1-1, the V gene TRBV9; TRBD1 aligns across 7 bases. V gave up 0 bases and J gave up 5 bases; unmatched junction bases: 4. The V gene's germline CDR1 is SGDLS and CDR2 YYNGEE. The CDR3 runs to 14 residues. Here the CDR3 reads CASSVGPGGTEAFF. CDR3 coding DNA: TGTGCCAGCAGCGTAGGTCCAGGGGGTACTGAAGCTTTCTTT.

In this sample, this clonotype turned up many times. This chain connects TRBV28 to TRBJ1-1; 9 bases line up with TRBD1. CDR1 MDHEN and CDR2 SYDVKM come from the germline V gene. The CDR3 contains 14 residues. The ends lost 2 bases at V and 7 bases at J; junction bases unmatched: 5. This CDR3 reads CASSLGGQGNEAFF. CDR3 bases: TGTGCCAGCAGTTTAGGGGGACAGGGAAATGAAGCTTTCTTT. The variable domain in full, with the rest retrieved from reference TRBV28 and TRBJ1-1, is DVKVTQSSRYLVKRTGEKVFLECVQDMDHENMFWYRQDPGLGLRLIYFSYDVKMKEKGDIPEGYSVSREKKERFSLILESASTNQTSMYLCASSLGGQGNEAFFGQGTRLTVV.

In its sample, this clonotype was seen many times. V and J are TRBV14 and TRBJ1-1; D call uncertain. Germline V gives CDR1 SGHDN, CDR2 FVKESK. V lost 0 bases, J lost 11 bases, and 19 bases lay in between. The CDR3 is made up of 15 amino acids. CDR3 amino acids: CASSQDREGLNDAFF. CDR3 coding DNA: TGTGCCAGCAGCCAAGATCGAGAGGGATTGAATGATGCTTTCTTT.

This clonotype was picked up many times. The junction departs from germline at one end; a sequencing error may be responsible. This rearrangement joins TRBV29-1 to TRBJ2-1; D ambiguous. In germline, CDR1 is SQVTM, CDR2 ANQGSEA. The CDR3 consists of 12 residues. The CDR3 nucleotides read TGCAGCGTCGAAGGATCTTACAATGAGCAGTTCTTC. Protein: CSVEGSYNEQFF.

This clonotype was seen at least ten times. The genes are TRBV7-2 and TRBJ1-2, with a weak D call TRBD1 (5 bases). This CDR3 contains 14 residues. Germline-derived CDR1 and CDR2 are SGHTA and FQGNSA. Trimming pared 1 base from V and 5 bases from J, leaving 11 bases between. The CDR3 sequence is CASSLVGTWYGYTF. The CDR3, as DNA: TGTGCCAGCAGCTTAGTTGGGACTTGGTATGGCTACACCTTC.

This clonotype was found a few times. The chain employs TRBV25-1 and TRBJ2-7, with D perhaps given as TRBD1 or TRBD2 (5 bases each). The CDR3 loop spans 14 amino acids. The germline gives CDR1 MGHDK, CDR2 SYGVNS. Trimming pared 5 bases from V and 2 bases from J, leaving 13 bases between. The CDR3 region is CASSKGTDPYEQYF. CDR3 nucleotide sequence: TGTGCCAGCAGTAAGGGGACGGATCCCTACGAGCAGTACTTC.

This chain uses TRBV29-1 with TRBJ1-2; 10 bases map to TRBD1. V gave up 4 bases and J gave up 8 bases; unmatched junction bases: 4. This CDR3 comprises 12 residues. Germline CDR1 and CDR2: SQVTM and ANQGSEA. CDR3 sequence reads: CSVGGQGSGYTF. The DNA for the CDR3 is TGCAGCGTTGGGGGACAGGGGTCCGGCTACACCTTC. The entire variable domain, with the rest obtained from reference TRBV29-1 and TRBJ1-2, is as follows: SAVISQKPSRDICQRGTSLTIQCQVDSQVTMMFWYRQQPGQSLTLIATANQGSEATYESGFVIDKFPISRPNLTFSTLTVSNMSPEDSSIYLCSVGGQGSGYTFGSGTRLTVV.

There are many counts of this clonotype. The CDR3 here is CASSQNPNQPQHF. The CDR3 coding sequence is TGTGCCAGCAGCCAGAATCCCAATCAGCCCCAGCATTTT. This sequence joins TRBV7-2 and TRBJ1-5; D is uncertain. The CDR3 extends over 13 amino acids. Trimming took 5 bases from V and 3 from J, leaving 8 bases between them. In germline, CDR1 is SGHTA, CDR2 FQGNSA.

This clonotype has a count of ten or more. The V gene is TRBV2, the J gene TRBJ1-3; D perhaps matches TRBD1 (5 bases). Trimming took 7 bases from V and 1 from J, leaving 17 bases between them. The CDR3 length is 16 residues. Germline V lookup: CDR1 SNHLY, CDR2 FYNNEI. CDR3 amino acids: CASIVRRAGSGNTIYF. The CDR3 bases are TGTGCCAGCATTGTCCGGCGGGCAGGGTCTGGAAACACCATATATTTT. The entire variable domain, with the rest obtained from reference TRBV2 and TRBJ1-3, is as follows: EPEVTQTPSHQVTQMGQEVILRCVPISNHLYFYWYRQILGQKVEFLVSFYNNEISEKSEIFDDQFSVERPDGSNFTLKIRSTKLEDSAMYFCASIVRRAGSGNTIYFGEGSWLTVV.

This clonotype came up many times. The chain combines TRBV20-1 with TRBJ1-2, with D possibly being TRBD1 (5 bases). Germline CDR1 reads DFQATT; CDR2 reads SNEGSKA (reference sequence). With 4 bases removed from V and 11 bases from J, the gap between germline ends came to 29 bases. This CDR3 has 16 amino acids. CDR3 in DNA: TGCAGTGCTACCCCCCTCCCGACTGAAGGGGCTATGCGTTACACCTTC. It is translated as CSATPLPTEGAMRYTF.

This rearrangement joins TRBV24-1 to TRBJ2-3; 13 nucleotides line up with TRBD2. The germline CDR1 and CDR2 sequences are KGHDR and SFDVKD. With 7 bases clipped from V and 4 bases from J, the junction kept 13 bases outside the gene matches. This CDR3 comprises 18 residues. CDR3 region: CATSPPSGTSGMPDTQYF. The DNA for the CDR3 is TGTGCCACCAGCCCTCCTTCCGGGACTAGCGGGATGCCAGATACGCAGTATTTT.